This T cell receptor beta chain appears in the sequencing data of a study of response to subunit inactivated influenza vaccine. Trimming pared 2 bases from V and 6 bases from J, leaving 14 bases between. The CDR3 is 13 amino acids. Looked up from germline, CDR1 is DFQATT and CDR2 is SNEGSKA (reference sequence). A few counts support this clonotype. TCRdb independently ran MiXCR on the RT-PCR reads; one entry per CDR3 protein. Among hundreds of thousands of distinct CDR3 sequences listed, roughly 25% were seen once. Sample: CD4+ T cells sorted from PBMCs, taken roughly 5 days after vaccination. J is TRBJ2-7 and V is TRBV20-1, with unresolved D. The sequence was collected from a man aged 45-65 years who received an inactivated influenza vaccine. For the CDR3, the DNA is TGCAGTGCTAGACAGCCCCGGACGGTCGAGCAGTACTTC. Its translation: CSARQPRTVEQYF.